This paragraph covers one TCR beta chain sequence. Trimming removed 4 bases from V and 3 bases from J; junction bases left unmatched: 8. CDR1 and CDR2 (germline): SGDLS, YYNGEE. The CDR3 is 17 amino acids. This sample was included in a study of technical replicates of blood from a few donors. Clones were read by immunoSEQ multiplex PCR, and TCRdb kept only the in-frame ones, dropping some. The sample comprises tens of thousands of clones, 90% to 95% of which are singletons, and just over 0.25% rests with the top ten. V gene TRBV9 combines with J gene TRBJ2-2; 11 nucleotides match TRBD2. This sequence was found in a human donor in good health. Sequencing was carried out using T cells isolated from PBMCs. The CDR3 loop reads CASSPGTSGSYTGELFF. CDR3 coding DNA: TGTGCCAGCAGCCCAGGGACTAGCGGATCATACACCGGGGAGCTGTTTTTT. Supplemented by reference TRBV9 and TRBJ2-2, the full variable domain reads DSGVTQTPKHLITATGQRVTLRCSPRSGDLSVYWYQQSLDQGLQFLIQYYNGEERAKGNILERFSAQQFPDLHSELNLSSLELGDSALYFCASSPGTSGSYTGELFFGEGSRLTVL.